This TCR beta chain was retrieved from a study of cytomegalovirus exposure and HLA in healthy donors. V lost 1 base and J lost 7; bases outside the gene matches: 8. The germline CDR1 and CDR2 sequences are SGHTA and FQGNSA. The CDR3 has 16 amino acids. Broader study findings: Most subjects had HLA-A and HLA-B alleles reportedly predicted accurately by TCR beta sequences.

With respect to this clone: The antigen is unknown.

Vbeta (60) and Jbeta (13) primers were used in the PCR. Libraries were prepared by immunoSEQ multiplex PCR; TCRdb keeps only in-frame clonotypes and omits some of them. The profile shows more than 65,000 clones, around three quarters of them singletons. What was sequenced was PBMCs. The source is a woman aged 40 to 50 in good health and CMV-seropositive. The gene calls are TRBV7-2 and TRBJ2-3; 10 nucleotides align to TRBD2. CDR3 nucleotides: TGTGCCAGCAGCTTAGAAGCTAGCGGGAGAAGAAATACGCAGTATTTT. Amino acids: CASSLEASGRRNTQYF.